A selection of T cell receptor beta chains follows, all from one sample in a study of blood T cell repertoires in COVID-19. TCRdb keeps only in-frame clones here, not all; method: immunoSEQ multiplex PCR. The data show roughly 440,000 clones, 88% seen once. The material sequenced was peripheral blood. All receptors come from a woman aged 45-65 years with COVID-19, enrolled during active disease. CDR3s include the opening cysteine and the closing phenylalanine or tryptophan. A D gene is named only where the DNA matches it firmly.

TRBV24-1,TRBJ1-1,.,CATSDFGGGEAFF
TRBV7-2,TRBJ2-7,TRBD2,CASSPIAGGTLEQYF
TRBV30,TRBJ1-2,.,CAGVEGAGYGYTF
TRBV3-1/TRBV3-2,TRBJ1-1,.,CASSPGAENTEAFF
TRBV4-2,TRBJ1-2,.,CASSPGGLSSGYGYTF
TRBV5-1,TRBJ2-3,.,CASSLQSTDTQYF
TRBV6-5,TRBJ1-2,.,CASYSIGRHGYTF
TRBV27,TRBJ2-7,TRBD1,CASSYLQGARSYEQYF
TRBV7-2,TRBJ1-1,TRBD1,CASSLEAGGNTEAFF
TRBV6-1,TRBJ1-5,.,CASSERGNQPQHF
TRBV2,TRBJ2-1,TRBD2,CASSLLAGIYNEQFF
TRBV12-3/TRBV12-4,TRBJ1-5,.,CATRGHSNQPQHF
TRBV9,TRBJ1-2,.,CASSVGGQVDGYTF
TRBV29-1,TRBJ2-7,TRBD2,CSVEGTRGNEQYF
TRBV11-3,TRBJ2-1,TRBD2,CASSLLAGAPHEQFF
TRBV2,TRBJ1-6,.,CATHGTANSPLHF
TRBV4-1,TRBJ1-1,TRBD1,CASSQEDDREIAFF
TRBV18,TRBJ1-2,.,CASSPLQGGYGYTF
TRBV19,TRBJ2-2,TRBD2,CASSPPPPSGGGPGELFF
TRBV11-2,TRBJ1-6,.,CASTLLTRYNSPLHF
TRBV11-2,TRBJ2-5,.,CASSREAGWETQYF
TRBV7-9,TRBJ1-3,.,CASSPTPLLMITSGNTIYF
TRBV28,TRBJ2-7,.,CATRTLDWQYF
TRBV7-2,TRBJ1-1,.,CASSLGASNTEAFF
TRBV5-1,TRBJ1-2,TRBD1,CASSSDRGLLGYTF
TRBV9,TRBJ2-7,.,CASSFRDTYYEQYF
TRBV30,TRBJ1-2,TRBD1,CAWSGDRVGGYTF
TRBV19,TRBJ1-1,.,CASSTTADTEAFF
TRBV19,TRBJ1-1,.,CASSTLESGGPLNTEAFF
TRBV11-1,TRBJ1-1,.,CASSPDRDEAFF
TRBV28,TRBJ2-7,.,CASSEPPRAGPAGEQYF
TRBV27,TRBJ2-5,.,CASSPGVLGETQYF
TRBV5-6,TRBJ2-7,.,CASTPRGQGSYEQYF